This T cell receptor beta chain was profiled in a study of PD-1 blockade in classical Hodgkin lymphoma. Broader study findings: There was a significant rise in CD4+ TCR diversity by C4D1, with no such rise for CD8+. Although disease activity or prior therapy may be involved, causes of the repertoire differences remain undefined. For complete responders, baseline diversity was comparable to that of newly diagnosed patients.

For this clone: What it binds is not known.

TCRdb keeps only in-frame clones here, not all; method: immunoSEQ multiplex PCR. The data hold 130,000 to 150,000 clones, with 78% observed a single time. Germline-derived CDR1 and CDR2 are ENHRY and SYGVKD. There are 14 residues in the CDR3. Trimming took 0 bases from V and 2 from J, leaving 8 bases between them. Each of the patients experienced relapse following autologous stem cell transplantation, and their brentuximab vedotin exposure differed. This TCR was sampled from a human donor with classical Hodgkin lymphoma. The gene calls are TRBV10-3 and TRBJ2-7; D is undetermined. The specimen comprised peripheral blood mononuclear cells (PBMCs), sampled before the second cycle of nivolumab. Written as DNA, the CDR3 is TGTGCCATCAGTGAGTCGTTAGAAGCCTACGAGCAGTACTTC. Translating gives CAISESLEAYEQYF.